These T cell receptor beta chains were read from a single sample in a study of radiotherapy plus CTLA-4 blockade in lung cancer. Sequencing used immunoSEQ multiplex PCR; TCRdb keeps in-frame clones, though not all of them. In the table there are 90,000 to 95,000 clones, 80% to 90% of which are singletons. Material: peripheral blood, obtained from a patient treated with radiotherapy plus ipilimumab. These receptors were collected from a human donor with non-small cell lung cancer who had stable disease on radiotherapy plus ipilimumab. Each CDR3 is given with its conserved first and last residue. A D gene is named only where the DNA matches it firmly. Only part of the rows carry a size: once, few, many, or a class if the clone is expanded.

v_call	d_call	clone_size	j_call	cdr3_aa	cdr3_nt
TRBV27	-	-	TRBJ2-7	CASRPGQGKDSYEQYF	TGTGCCAGCAGGCCCGGGCAGGGGAAGGACTCCTACGAGCAGTACTTC
TRBV2	TRBD1	-	TRBJ1-2	CASSEDEGTGLGYGYTF	TGTGCCAGCAGTGAAGACGAGGGGACAGGTTTAGGGTATGGCTACACCTTC
TRBV19	TRBD1	-	TRBJ2-3	CASSTLGTASTDTQYF	TGTGCCAGTAGTACATTAGGGACAGCTAGCACAGATACGCAGTATTTT
TRBV9	-	-	TRBJ1-1	CASSTRFGTEAFF	TGTGCCAGCAGCACCAGGTTTGGCACTGAAGCTTTCTTT
TRBV18	-	few	TRBJ2-7	CASGDSGIYEQYF	TGTGCCAGCGGAGACAGCGGAATCTACGAGCAGTACTTC
TRBV6-1	TRBD1	-	TRBJ1-5	CASSEAQYRGRTTGSNQPQHF	TGTGCCAGCAGTGAAGCGCAATACAGGGGGCGGACTACTGGTAGCAATCAGCCCCAGCATTTT
TRBV18	TRBD1	-	TRBJ2-5	CASQDRVQETQYF	TGTGCCAGCCAAGACAGGGTACAAGAGACCCAGTACTTC
TRBV10-1	-	few	TRBJ2-3	CASSGTGSTQFTDTQYF	TGCGCCAGCAGTGGTACAGGGTCGACCCAATTCACAGATACGCAGTATTTT
TRBV28	TRBD1	-	TRBJ2-2	CASSTTGGTNTGELFF	TGTGCCAGCAGCACTACAGGGGGCACTAACACCGGGGAGCTGTTTTTT
TRBV7-3	-	once	TRBJ2-6	CASSLTGAGANVLTF	TGTGCCAGCAGCTTAACAGGGGCCGGGGCCAACGTCCTGACTTTC
TRBV5-1	-	-	TRBJ1-1	CASSLPSGGNTEAFF	TGCGCCAGCAGCTTGCCCTCCGGCGGCAACACTGAAGCTTTCTTT
TRBV29-1	-	-	TRBJ2-7	CSVRTAKSEQYF	TGCAGCGTTCGGACAGCCAAATCGGAGCAGTACTTC
TRBV5-1	TRBD1	once	TRBJ2-3	CASSHPRQGGTDTQYF	TGCGCCAGCAGCCACCCCCGACAGGGGGGGACAGATACGCAGTATTTT
TRBV7-3	-	-	TRBJ1-2	CASSLNPGGFYGYTF	TGTGCCAGCAGCTTAAACCCGGGAGGTTTCTATGGCTACACCTTC
TRBV6-5	-	-	TRBJ2-3	CASSPTGSQTDTQYF	TGTGCCAGCAGCCCTACAGGGTCCCAGACAGATACGCAGTATTTT
TRBV7-2	-	-	TRBJ2-3	CASSLFRADTQYF	TGTGCCAGCAGCTTATTCCGGGCAGATACGCAGTATTTT
TRBV7-7	-	-	TRBJ2-5	CASSLFISGQETQYF	TGTGCCAGCAGTCTTTTCATTAGCGGCCAAGAGACCCAGTACTTC
TRBV7-9	-	-	TRBJ2-5	CASSPQETQYF	TGTGCCAGCAGCCCTCAAGAGACCCAGTACTTC
TRBV28	-	-	TRBJ2-7	CASSYPLSPQAHEQYF	TGTGCCAGCAGTTACCCCCTTAGCCCCCAGGCCCACGAGCAGTACTTC
TRBV29-1	-	-	TRBJ2-5	CSVGGGRGGETQYF	TGCAGCGTTGGAGGGGGCAGGGGAGGGGAGACCCAGTACTTC
TRBV11-1	-	once	TRBJ2-1	CASSLVDEQFF	TGTGCCAGCAGCTTAGTGGATGAGCAGTTCTTC
TRBV6-1	-	-	TRBJ1-3	CASTRTAGRNTIYF	TGTGCCAGCACCAGGACAGCGGGTCGAAACACCATATATTTT
TRBV11-2	-	-	TRBJ1-5	CASSDGTLNHQPQHF	TGTGCCAGCAGCGACGGGACCCTAAACCATCAGCCCCAGCATTTT
TRBV7-2	-	few	TRBJ2-5	CASSRDRKETQYF	TGTGCCAGCAGTCGGGACCGAAAAGAGACCCAGTACTTC
TRBV9	-	-	TRBJ1-3	CASSSSPGNTIYF	TGTGCCAGCAGCTCCTCTCCAGGAAACACCATATATTTT
TRBV7-6	-	few	TRBJ2-5	CASSPGLQETQYF	TGTGCCAGCAGCCCCGGACTCCAAGAGACCCAGTACTTC
TRBV9	-	-	TRBJ1-1	CASSGLRQPNTEAFF	TGTGCCAGCAGCGGCCTCAGGCAGCCGAACACTGAAGCTTTCTTT
TRBV27	-	-	TRBJ1-5	CAGSSYSNQPQHF	TGTGCCGGTTCCAGTTATAGCAATCAGCCCCAGCATTTT
TRBV18	-	-	TRBJ1-4	CASSTTGQQLTNEKLFF	TGTGCCAGCTCAACCACCGGACAGCAACTCACTAATGAAAAACTGTTTTTT
TRBV19	TRBD2	-	TRBJ2-7	CASSPQGRGGAYEQYF	TGTGCCAGTAGTCCTCAGGGGCGCGGGGGGGCGTACGAGCAGTACTTC
TRBV19	-	few	TRBJ1-2	CASSQGNAAYTF	TGTGCCAGTAGCCAGGGCAACGCGGCCTACACCTTC
TRBV29-1	-	-	TRBJ1-1	CSVIQGAGTTEAFF	TGCAGCGTAATACAGGGAGCGGGAACCACTGAAGCTTTCTTT
TRBV5-4	-	-	TRBJ2-4	CASSLRGTNIQYF	TGTGCCAGCAGCTTGAGGGGGACCAACATTCAGTACTTC
TRBV28	-	-	TRBJ2-1	CASSLNRAYNEQFF	TGTGCCAGCAGTTTAAACAGGGCCTACAATGAGCAGTTCTTC
TRBV25-1	-	-	TRBJ2-6	CASSPRGNSGANVLTF	TGTGCCAGCTCCCCCAGGGGAAACTCTGGGGCCAACGTCCTGACTTTC
TRBV18	-	-	TRBJ2-7	CASSPARGNEQYF	TGTGCCAGCTCACCGGCCAGGGGTAACGAGCAGTACTTC
TRBV11-1	-	-	TRBJ2-1	CASSPTLRDNEQFF	TGTGCCAGCAGCCCGACCCTCCGGGACAATGAGCAGTTCTTC
TRBV2	-	once	TRBJ2-5	CASSGRRTKETQYF	TGTGCCAGCAGTGGGAGAAGGACTAAAGAGACCCAGTACTTC
TRBV6-1	TRBD2	few	TRBJ2-1	CASSANLAGVYNEQFF	TGTGCCAGCAGTGCGAACCTAGCGGGGGTCTACAATGAGCAGTTCTTC
TRBV29-1	-	-	TRBJ1-2	CSVEAPGQIYGYTF	TGCAGCGTTGAGGCGCCGGGACAAATCTATGGCTACACCTTC
TRBV7-8	TRBD1	-	TRBJ2-3	CASSLAQGAGRTDTQYF	TGTGCCAGCAGCTTAGCCCAGGGGGCTGGCCGCACAGATACGCAGTATTTT
TRBV18	-	-	TRBJ2-7	CASSPPERVGYEQYF	TGTGCCAGCTCACCACCTGAACGGGTTGGATACGAGCAGTACTTC
TRBV4-2	TRBD2	-	TRBJ2-1	CASSQPLTSGGNEQFF	TGTGCCAGCAGCCAACCACTGACTAGCGGGGGCAATGAGCAGTTCTTC
TRBV6-4	TRBD2	-	TRBJ2-4	CASAPRASGGVPGNIQYF	TGTGCCAGCGCCCCGCGGGCGAGCGGGGGGGTCCCCGGAAACATTCAGTACTTC
TRBV19	TRBD1	-	TRBJ1-2	CASSPTGGSGYGYTF	TGTGCCAGTAGTCCAACAGGGGGCTCCGGCTATGGCTACACCTTC
TRBV19	TRBD1	-	TRBJ1-5	CASSARQGIQPQHF	TGTGCCAGTAGCGCCAGACAGGGGATACAGCCCCAGCATTTT
TRBV5-1	-	few	TRBJ2-2	CASSLGQRNTGELFF	TGCGCCAGCAGCTTGGGACAGCGGAACACCGGGGAGCTGTTTTTT
TRBV6-1	TRBD1	-	TRBJ2-7	CASSDYTGGYEQYF	TGTGCCAGCAGTGATTATACAGGGGGGTACGAGCAGTACTTC
TRBV5-1	-	-	TRBJ2-1	CASSYGGLENEQFF	TGCGCCAGCAGCTACGGGGGGCTTGAGAATGAGCAGTTCTTC
TRBV5-1	-	-	TRBJ2-1	CASSLGNREPYNEQFF	TGCGCCAGCAGCTTGGGTAACAGGGAACCCTACAATGAGCAGTTCTTC
TRBV7-3	TRBD2	-	TRBJ2-1	CASSSAGAYNEQFF	TGTGCCAGCAGCTCAGCGGGGGCCTACAATGAGCAGTTCTTC
TRBV11-2	TRBD2	-	TRBJ2-1	CASRAGAAYNEQFF	TGTGCCAGCAGAGCGGGAGCGGCCTACAATGAGCAGTTCTTC
TRBV27	-	-	TRBJ2-5	CASSPTGARETQYF	TGTGCCAGCAGTCCAACGGGGGCTCGAGAGACCCAGTACTTC